The source of this T cell receptor beta chain is a study of blood T cells in healthy people across ages. Ranging in age from about 6 to 90, the donors were healthy Caucasian individuals from Russia. This CDR3 contains 11 residues. The germline V gene encodes CDR1 DFQATT and CDR2 SNEGSKA (reference sequence). The use of a sample-barcoded 5' primer and a J-beta primer mix characterized a second PCR of about 7 to 12 cycles. Each CDR3 protein is one row after TCRdb ran MiXCR on the 5' RACE reads. The data contain 1.2 million to 1.5 million distinct CDR3 sequences, 55% to 75% of them singletons. The sequencing input was blood. V is TRBV20-1 and J is TRBJ2-7; D call uncertain. Near its end, the DNA agrees better with TRBJ2-5, so the J call may be wrong. The sequence was obtained from a man younger than 35 in good health. This CDR3 is CSVLPEETQYF. The DNA of the CDR3 is TGCAGTGTACTCCCTGAGGAGACCCAGTACTTC.